The T cell receptor beta chain under discussion was sequenced for a study of early T cells in non-severe SARS-CoV-2 infection. Overall study context: The input, bulk RNA from unsorted whole blood, was sequenced, and chains were unpaired.

This clonotype occurred a few times. Its antigen is unidentified. Attachment of unique molecular identifiers was made to individual cDNA molecules. TCRdb re-called the 5' RACE reads through MiXCR, storing one row per CDR3 protein. The sample consists of just under 90,000 distinct CDR3 sequences, 13% to 15% of them appearing once. Regarding the study as a whole: Private and CD4 specificities were missed by VDJdb matching, which favored anti-spike CD8 responses.

Trimming pared 2 bases from V and 9 bases from J, leaving 19 bases between. This CDR3 has 16 residues. CDR1 is MDHEN, CDR2 SYDVKM, per germline. The chain combines TRBV28 with TRBJ2-2; a possible D gene is TRBD1 (6 bases). The sequence derives from an adult who was a healthcare worker with PCR-confirmed SARS-CoV-2 infection or an uninfected control (not recorded which). Sequenced input: whole blood. The CDR3 sequence is CASSLKGVRPRRELFF. The CDR3, as DNA: TGTGCCAGCAGTTTAAAGGGGGTTCGGCCCCGCCGGGAGCTGTTTTTT. The variable domain in full, completed from reference TRBV28 and TRBJ2-2, reads DVKVTQSSRYLVKRTGEKVFLECVQDMDHENMFWYRQDPGLGLRLIYFSYDVKMKEKGDIPEGYSVSREKKERFSLILESASTNQTSMYLCASSLKGVRPRRELFFGEGSRLTVL.